A single sample is the source of the 21 T cell receptor beta chains below, sequenced in a study of identifying expanded T cells in peripheral blood. The method was immunoSEQ multiplex PCR; TCRdb's version includes in-frame clones alone and lacks a portion of them. The table records some 99,000 clones, about nine tenths of them present only once. Material for sequencing was blood. These receptors originate from a person between 18 and 75 years old in good health.

J is TRBJ1-1 and V is TRBV18; no clear D. The CDR3 consists of 14 residues. V was cut by 2 bases and J by 4 bases, with 11 bases left in between. The germline CDR1 and CDR2 sequences are KGHSH and LQKENI. The DNA of the CDR3 is TGTGCCAGCTCACCAGAAACCCTGGGCACTGAAGCTTTCTTT. Translated, it gives CASSPETLGTEAFF. The variable domain in full, with the rest retrieved from reference TRBV18 and TRBJ1-1, is NAGVMQNPRHLVRRRGQEARLRCSPMKGHSHVYWYRQLPEEGLKFMVYLQKENIIDESGMPKERFSAEFPKEGPSILRIQQVVRGDSAAYFCASSPETLGTEAFFGQGTRLTVV.

This chain joins TRBV14 and TRBJ2-3; D possibly corresponds to TRBD1 (5 bases). CDR1 is SGHDN and CDR2 is FVKESK in the germline V gene. This CDR3 region has 17 residues. The ends were cut back, 0 bases at V and 3 bases at J, with 16 bases in the middle. The CDR3 DNA follows: TGTGCCAGCAGCCAAGAAAGGGGCCTTGGTAGGACAGATACGCAGTATTTT. This codes for CASSQERGLGRTDTQYF.

V gene TRBV9 combines with J gene TRBJ1-1; tentative D call: TRBD1 (5 bases). The ends were cut back, 4 bases at V and 5 bases at J, with 21 bases in the middle. Germline V gene sequence: CDR1 SGDLS, CDR2 YYNGEE. The CDR3 contains 16 residues. CDR3 coding DNA: TGTGCCAGCAGCACCCCCCGCCCGGGGGAAGAGACTGAAGCTTTCTTT. Protein sequence: CASSTPRPGEETEAFF.

V usage is TRBV2 and J usage is TRBJ2-7; D is unresolved. The CDR3 is made up of 14 amino acids. Germline assignment: CDR1 SNHLY and CDR2 FYNNEI. Trimming shortened V by 2 bases and J by 5 bases, and 13 bases separated the two germline ends. The CDR3 nucleotides read TGTGCCAGCAGTGAATCCGACCCCTGGGACGAGCAGTACTTC. Translating it yields CASSESDPWDEQYF.

This clone occurred a few times. V gene TRBV5-8 combines with J gene TRBJ2-1; 8 positions agree with TRBD1. This CDR3 is built from 13 residues. Trimming took 0 bases from V and 7 from J; bases not matched to a gene: 0. CDR1 is SGHTS, CDR2 YDEGEE, per germline. The CDR3 DNA is TGTGCCAGCAGCTTGGACAGGGGGAATGAGCAGTTCTTC. As protein: CASSLDRGNEQFF. Complete variable domain (other parts from reference TRBV5-8 and TRBJ2-1): EAGVTQSPTHLIKTRGQQATLRCSPISGHTSVYWYQQALGLGLQFLLWYDEGEERNRGNFPPRFSGRQFPNYSSELNVNALELEDSALYLCASSLDRGNEQFFGPGTRLTVL.

The chain combines TRBV28 with TRBJ2-7; 7 bases map to TRBD1. Germline V gene sequence: CDR1 MDHEN, CDR2 SYDVKM. The CDR3 runs to 15 residues. V was pared by 5 bases and J by 5 bases, with 12 bases of the junction left unmatched. CDR3: CASSDNLDRVDEQYF. In DNA form, the CDR3 reads TGTGCCAGCAGTGATAACCTCGACAGGGTTGACGAGCAGTACTTC.

The rearrangement joins TRBV6-1 to TRBJ2-3, with a possible D match to TRBD2 (5 bases). The germline V and J ends were trimmed by 10 bases and 4 bases, with 21 bases remaining between them. CDR1 and CDR2 from the germline V gene are MNHNS and SASEGT. This CDR3 is built from 15 residues. CDR3 sequence reads: CATQTGEAGADTQYF. CDR3 sequence (DNA): TGTGCCACCCAGACCGGGGAAGCCGGGGCAGATACGCAGTATTTT.

The chain is built from TRBV5-6 and TRBJ1-5, with 9 bases aligning to TRBD1. Per germline, CDR1 SGHDT and CDR2 YYEEEE. Trimming at V came to 6 bases and at J to 6 bases, leaving 7 bases not matched to a gene. The CDR3 runs 14 residues. CDR3 nucleotide sequence: TGTGCCAGCACCCGGAGACAGGGGGGTCAGCCCCAGCATTTT. Translating gives CASTRRQGGQPQHF.

V and J are TRBV10-1 and TRBJ1-5; the match to TRBD1 covers 9 bases. The V and J ends lost 4 bases and 9 bases, in that order; junction bases with no gene match: 10. CDR3 size: 15 residues. Germline assignment: CDR1 WNHNN and CDR2 SYGVQD (reference sequence). CDR3 residues: CASSVNRDRVRPQHF. CDR3 DNA: TGCGCCAGCAGTGTGAACCGGGACAGGGTGCGGCCCCAGCATTTT.

This chain uses TRBV6-1 with TRBJ2-7, with D perhaps matching TRBD2 (5 bases). V was shortened by 0 bases and J by 2 bases, with 14 bases between the two germline ends. This CDR3 contains 16 residues. Germline V gene lookup returns CDR1 MNHNS and CDR2 SASEGT. The CDR3 coding sequence is TGTGCCAGCAGTGAAGCAAAAGGTAGCGTCGCCTACGAGCAGTACTTC. This translates into CASSEAKGSVAYEQYF.

The chain's CDR3 is CASSLNHDNEQFF. The CDR3 nucleotides are TGTGCCAGTAGTCTCAATCACGACAATGAGCAGTTCTTC. The V call is TRBV19, the J call TRBJ2-1; D is ambiguous. Germline CDR1 LNHDA, CDR2 SQIVND (reference sequence). The V end lost 5 bases, the J end lost 5 bases, and 10 bases lay between the germline ends. This CDR3 is 13 amino acids long. Together with reference TRBV19 and TRBJ2-1, the CDR3 gives the full variable domain: DGGITQSPKYLFRKEGQNVTLSCEQNLNHDAMYWYRQDPGQGLRLIYYSQIVNDFQKGDIAEGYSVSREKKESFPLTVTSAQKNPTAFYLCASSLNHDNEQFFGPGTRLTVL.

The rearrangement joins TRBV23-1 to TRBJ2-3; D not resolved. TRBV23-1 is labeled an ORF, and its function is uncertain. V was trimmed by 4 bases and J by 6 bases, leaving 11 bases between them. The CDR3 is made up of 13 amino acids. In DNA, the CDR3 is TGCGCCAGCAGTCGGTCCGTTTCCGATACGCAGTATTTT. It codes for CASSRSVSDTQYF.

The CDR3 nucleotides read TGTGCCAGCAGCTTAACTTCCAGCGGGGGCTCCTACAATGAGCAGTTCTTC. Amino acid sequence: CASSLTSSGGSYNEQFF. The chain is built from TRBV7-3 and TRBJ2-1, with TRBD2 identical over 8 bases. This CDR3 is built from 17 residues. Germline assignment: CDR1 SGHTA and CDR2 FQGTGA. V gave up 0 bases and J gave up 0 bases; unmatched junction bases: 4.

V gene TRBV6-5 combines with J gene TRBJ2-3; D gene ambiguous. V shed 3 bases and J shed 2 bases, with 6 bases lying between them. CDR1 MNHEY and CDR2 SVGAGI come from the germline V gene. The CDR3 totals 13 residues. The CDR3 coding sequence is TGTGCCAGCAGTTATACTAACACAGATACGCAGTATTTT. Translated: CASSYTNTDTQYF.

The genes are TRBV6-1 and TRBJ1-2; possibly TRBD1 for D (6 bases). V was clipped by 5 bases and J by 2 bases, with 15 bases between them. Germline CDR1 MNHNS, CDR2 SASEGT. The CDR3 totals 15 residues. The CDR3 bases are TGTGCCAGCAGTAGGGGGTTCCCACACAACTATGGCTACACCTTC. Translated: CASSRGFPHNYGYTF.

The V gene is TRBV15, the J gene TRBJ1-1; 7 positions agree with TRBD1. The junction had 9 bases not matched to a gene; V was cut back by 5 bases and J by 0 bases. The CDR3 consists of 16 residues. Germline V lookup: CDR1 LNHNV, CDR2 YYDKDF (reference sequence). The CDR3 nucleotides are TGTGCCACCAGCGGCCGGGACAGAGACATGAACACTGAAGCTTTCTTT. As protein: CATSGRDRDMNTEAFF.

The V call is TRBV15, the J call TRBJ2-7; D is undetermined. Germline V lookup: CDR1 LNHNV, CDR2 YYDKDF (reference sequence). V was trimmed by 0 bases and J by 4 bases, leaving 7 bases between them. The CDR3 is 13 amino acids. CDR3 sequence: CATSRDRNYEQYF. The CDR3 DNA is TGTGCCACCAGCAGAGATCGGAATTACGAGCAGTACTTC.

This clone was counted between two and nine times. The chain combines TRBV5-1 with TRBJ2-1, with 7 bases identical to TRBD2. This CDR3 is 14 amino acids long. J gave up 6 bases and V 1 base, and 4 bases lay outside the gene matches. CDR1 is SGHRS and CDR2 is YFSETQ in the germline V gene. The CDR3 loop reads CASSLYPSGNEQFF. As DNA, the CDR3 is TGCGCCAGCAGCTTGTATCCTAGCGGCAATGAGCAGTTCTTC.

The CDR3 loop reads CASNEEFKRQPQHF. Written as DNA, the CDR3 is TGTGCCAGCAACGAGGAGTTCAAGAGGCAGCCCCAGCATTTT. The chain carries TRBV28 and TRBJ1-5; D gene uncertain. The CDR3 covers 14 residues. From germline, CDR1 is MDHEN and CDR2 SYDVKM. The V gene lost 7 bases and the J gene lost 7 bases, with 17 bases spanning the gap.

The chain carries TRBV10-1 and TRBJ2-1, with TRBD1 as a possible D gene (6 bases). V shed 0 bases and J shed 0 bases, with 9 bases lying between them. This CDR3 has 16 residues. Germline values: CDR1 WNHNN, CDR2 SYGVQD (reference sequence). The CDR3 nucleotides read TGCGCCAGCAGTGAGTCGGGGGCTTACTCCTACAATGAGCAGTTCTTC. As protein: CASSESGAYSYNEQFF.

This clone was seen just once. The chain carries TRBV7-6 and TRBJ2-1; 8 positions agree with TRBD1. Germline loops: CDR1 SGHVS, CDR2 FNYEAQ. With 5 bases clipped from V and 6 bases from J, the junction kept 9 bases outside the gene matches. CDR3 size: 15 residues. CDR3 in DNA: TGTGCCAGCAGCACCGGACAGGGTGGCAGCAATGAGCAGTTCTTC. It is translated as CASSTGQGGSNEQFF.